These 6 T cell receptor beta chains came from one sample sequenced in a study of PD-1 blockade in classical Hodgkin lymphoma. Some clones are missing from TCRdb's copy, which holds only in-frame ones; the method was immunoSEQ multiplex PCR. This table has around 20,000 clones, roughly 80% appearing once. Exposure to brentuximab vedotin varied, and each patient had relapsed following autologous stem cell transplantation. Material: peripheral blood mononuclear cells (PBMCs), obtained at baseline. The receptors were sampled from a human donor with classical Hodgkin lymphoma.

This sequence joins TRBV9 and TRBJ2-1, with 10 bases matching TRBD1. Germline V gene data show CDR1 as SGDLS and CDR2 as YYNGEE. With V trimmed by 0 bases and J by 5 bases, 11 bases remained unmatched. The CDR3 length is 18 residues. CDR3 DNA sequence: TGTGCCAGCAGCGTAGACCCCTTGGGGACAGGGGTCCACAATGAGCAGTTCTTC. Its protein product is CASSVDPLGTGVHNEQFF.

The chain uses TRBV5-1 and TRBJ1-5; the D is unclear. Between the trimmed V and J ends, which lost 2 bases and 4 bases, there was a span of 16 bases. CDR1 and CDR2 from the germline V gene are SGHRS and YFSETQ. The CDR3 is 16 residues long. The CDR3 is CASSFQALPTNQPQHF. The CDR3 DNA reads TGCGCCAGCAGCTTTCAGGCGTTACCCACTAATCAGCCCCAGCATTTT.

This chain uses TRBV2 with TRBJ1-5, with D unclear. Per the germline V gene, CDR1 is SNHLY and CDR2 is FYNNEI. The V end was cut by 8 bases, the J end by 1 base, with 12 bases between. This CDR3 is built from 14 residues. CDR3 sequence: CASYLGVSNQPQHF. The CDR3 region has the DNA TGTGCCAGCTACCTTGGGGTAAGCAATCAGCCCCAGCATTTT.

The DNA for the CDR3 is TGTGCCAGCAGCACAGGACAGTACGGGACGGAGACCCAGTACTTC. Translating it yields CASSTGQYGTETQYF. V is TRBV5-4 and J is TRBJ2-5; TRBD1 is a possible D gene (6 bases). Germline CDR1 reads SGHNT; CDR2 reads YYREEE (reference sequence). Trimming left V 4 bases short and J 5 bases short, with 18 bases between. The CDR3 loop spans 15 amino acids.

J is TRBJ1-6 and V is TRBV10-2; unclear D gene. The CDR3 totals 15 residues. Trimming left V 0 bases short and J 3 bases short, with 6 bases between. From germline, CDR1 is WSHSY and CDR2 SAAADI. CDR3 in DNA: TGCGCCAGCAGTGAGTCCCAGGTCTATAATTCACCCCTCCACTTT. Protein sequence: CASSESQVYNSPLHF.

The chain uses TRBV4-2 and TRBJ2-5; 7 positions match TRBD2. The J call is doubtful: the DNA matches TRBJ2-7 better. This CDR3 region has 17 residues. Germline loops: CDR1 LGHNA, CDR2 YNFKEQ. The CDR3, as DNA: TGTGCCAGCAGCCGAGAGGGAGGGCCCACGCCTATCTACGAGCAGTACTTC. Protein sequence: CASSREGGPTPIYEQYF.